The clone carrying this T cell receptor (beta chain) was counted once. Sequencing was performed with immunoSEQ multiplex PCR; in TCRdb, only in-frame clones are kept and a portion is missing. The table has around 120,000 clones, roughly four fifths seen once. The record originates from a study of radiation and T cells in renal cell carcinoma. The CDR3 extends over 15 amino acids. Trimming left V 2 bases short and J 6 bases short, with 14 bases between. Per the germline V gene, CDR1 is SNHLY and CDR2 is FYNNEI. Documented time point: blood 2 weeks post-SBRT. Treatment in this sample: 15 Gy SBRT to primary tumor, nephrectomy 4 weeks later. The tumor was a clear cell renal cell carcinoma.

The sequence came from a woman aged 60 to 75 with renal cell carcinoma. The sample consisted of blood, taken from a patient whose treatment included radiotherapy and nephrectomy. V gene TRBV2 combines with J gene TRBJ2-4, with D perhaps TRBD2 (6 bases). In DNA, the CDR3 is TGTGCCAGCAGTGAATCACTAGTGGGGGGAAACATTCAGTACTTC. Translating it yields CASSESLVGGNIQYF. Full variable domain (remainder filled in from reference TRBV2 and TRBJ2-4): EPEVTQTPSHQVTQMGQEVILRCVPISNHLYFYWYRQILGQKVEFLVSFYNNEISEKSEIFDDQFSVERPDGSNFTLKIRSTKLEDSAMYFCASSESLVGGNIQYFGAGTRLSVL.